This T cell receptor (beta chain) emerged from a study of human T cells and chemical hapten exposure. Looking at the study overall: Skin on the upper inner arm, approximately 2 cm by approximately 2 cm in size, was sensitized with 2% DPC. General observations from the study: With regard to DPC sensitization, TCRs above 1 in 1000 frequency did not change.

The CDR3 totals 13 residues. The germline CDR1 and CDR2 sequences are MNHEY and SMNVEV (reference sequence). Trimming took 8 bases from V and 7 from J, leaving 17 bases between them. TCRdb independently ran MiXCR on the RACE reads; one entry per CDR3 protein. The sample includes roughly 360,000 distinct CDR3 sequences, more than 4.5% of them seen just once. Regarding time point: patch test 1, 2 weeks after DPC sensitization. This sample's treatment: therapeutic diphenylcyclopropenone sensitization with weekly scalp DPC. This clonotype was detected many times. The target antigen is unknown. V is TRBV27 and J is TRBJ1-1, with D uncertain. This clonotype was sampled from a woman in her 50s with alopecia areata. Some clones in this sample may be carry-over from other donors' samples. The sample in question was whole blood, obtained in connection with sensitization to the hapten diphenylcyclopropenone (DPC). CDR3 in amino acids: CASSGSLRGEAFF. For the CDR3, the DNA is TGTGCCAGCTCGGGTTCCCTGCGGGGTGAAGCTTTCTTT.